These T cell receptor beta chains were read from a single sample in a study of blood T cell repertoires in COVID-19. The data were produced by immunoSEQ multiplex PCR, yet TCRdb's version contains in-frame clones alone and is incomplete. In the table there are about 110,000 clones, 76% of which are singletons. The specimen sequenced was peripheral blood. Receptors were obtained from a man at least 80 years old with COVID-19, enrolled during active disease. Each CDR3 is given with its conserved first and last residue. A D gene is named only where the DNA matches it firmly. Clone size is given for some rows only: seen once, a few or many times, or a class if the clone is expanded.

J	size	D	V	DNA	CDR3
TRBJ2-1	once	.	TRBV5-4	TGTGCCAGCAGCTTGGTCGGTAGTGAGCAGTTCTTC	CASSLVGSEQFF
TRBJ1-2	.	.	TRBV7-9	TGTGCCAGCAGCCGTGACAGCGCTAACTATGGCTACACCTTC	CASSRDSANYGYTF
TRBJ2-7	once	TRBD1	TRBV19	TGTGCCAGCACGCAGACAGGGAGCTCCTACGAGCAGTACTTC	CASTQTGSSYEQYF
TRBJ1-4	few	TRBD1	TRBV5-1	TGCGCCAGCAGCTTGGGCGACAGGGAGAACGAAAAACTGTTTTTT	CASSLGDRENEKLFF
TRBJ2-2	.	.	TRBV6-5	TGTGCCAGCCAGCTGACAGGGAACACCGGGGAGCTGTTTTTT	CASQLTGNTGELFF
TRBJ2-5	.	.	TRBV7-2	TGTGCCAGCAGCCATAGGGAAGGGGGCGGGATCGAGACCCAGTACTTC	CASSHREGGGIETQYF
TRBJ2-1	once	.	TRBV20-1	TGCAGTGCTGCGGGACAGACCCAGCAGTTCTTC	CSAAGQTQQFF
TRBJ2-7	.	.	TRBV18	TGTGCCAGCTCATCAGCGCTATCAAGCTACGAGCAGTACTTC	CASSSALSSYEQYF
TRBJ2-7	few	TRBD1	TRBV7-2	TGTGCCAGCAGCTCTGACAGGGTTTCCTACGAGCAGTACTTC	CASSSDRVSYEQYF
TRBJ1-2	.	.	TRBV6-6	TGTGCCAGCAGCCCCCGGGTCCTTAACTATGGCTACACCTTC	CASSPRVLNYGYTF
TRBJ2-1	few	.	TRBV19	TGTGCCAGTAGTATTAGTTTATACAATGAGCAGTTCTTC	CASSISLYNEQFF
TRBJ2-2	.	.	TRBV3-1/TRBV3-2	TGTGCCAGCAGCCGGAACATGGGCCCGGCAGGAACCGGGGAGCTGTTTTTT	CASSRNMGPAGTGELFF
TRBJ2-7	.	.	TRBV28	TGTGCCAGCACCGCCGGGGCCTACGAGCAGTACTTC	CASTAGAYEQYF
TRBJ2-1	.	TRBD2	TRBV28	TGTGCCAGCAGTTCGGGACTAGCGGGGAGCCCGGGCTACAATGAGCAGTTCTTC	CASSSGLAGSPGYNEQFF